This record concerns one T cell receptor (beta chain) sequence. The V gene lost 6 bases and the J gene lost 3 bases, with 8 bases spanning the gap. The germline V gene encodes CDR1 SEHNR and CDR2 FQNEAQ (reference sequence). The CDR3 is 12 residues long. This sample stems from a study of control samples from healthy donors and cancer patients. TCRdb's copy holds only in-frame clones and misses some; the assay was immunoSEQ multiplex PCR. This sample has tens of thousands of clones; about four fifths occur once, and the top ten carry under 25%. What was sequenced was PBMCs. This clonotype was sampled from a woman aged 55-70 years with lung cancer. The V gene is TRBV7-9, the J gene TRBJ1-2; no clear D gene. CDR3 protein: CASSRLDYGYTF. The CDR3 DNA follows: TGTGCCAGCAGTCGACTAGACTATGGCTACACCTTC.